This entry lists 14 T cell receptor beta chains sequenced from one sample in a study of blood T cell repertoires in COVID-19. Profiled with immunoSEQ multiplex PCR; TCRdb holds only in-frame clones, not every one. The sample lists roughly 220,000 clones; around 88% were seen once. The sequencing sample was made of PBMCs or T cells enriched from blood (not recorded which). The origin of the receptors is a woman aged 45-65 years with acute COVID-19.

The CDR3 DNA sequence: TGTGCCAGTAGATCTGGACACCAGCCCCAGCATTTT. Its translation is CASRSGHQPQHF. V gene TRBV19 combines with J gene TRBJ1-5; the D gene is possibly TRBD1 (5 bases). This CDR3 contains 12 residues. The germline V gene encodes CDR1 LNHDA and CDR2 SQIVND (reference sequence). Trimming cost V 6 bases and J 7 bases, with 10 bases left between them. Full variable domain (remainder filled in from reference TRBV19 and TRBJ1-5): DGGITQSPKYLFRKEGQNVTLSCEQNLNHDAMYWYRQDPGQGLRLIYYSQIVNDFQKGDIAEGYSVSREKKESFPLTVTSAQKNPTAFYLCASRSGHQPQHFGDGTRLSIL.

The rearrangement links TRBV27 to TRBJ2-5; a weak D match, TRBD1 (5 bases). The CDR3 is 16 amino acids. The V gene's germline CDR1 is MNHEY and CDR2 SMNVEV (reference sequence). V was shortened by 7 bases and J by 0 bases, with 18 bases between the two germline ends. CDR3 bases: TGTGCCAGCAACCCTGATGGGGCTCAGTACCAAGAGACCCAGTACTTC. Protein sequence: CASNPDGAQYQETQYF.

CDR3 bases: TGTGCCAGTAGAGATCCGGGACAGAGCTCTGGAAACACCATATATTTT. It codes for CASRDPGQSSGNTIYF. V and J are TRBV2 and TRBJ1-3, with 7 bases that match TRBD1. CDR1 SNHLY and CDR2 FYNNEI come from the germline V gene. Unmatched junction bases numbered 11, after V lost 9 bases and J lost 0 bases. This CDR3 has 16 amino acids.

CDR3 amino acids: CASSVGAGGPARETQYF. The CDR3 DNA is TGTGCCAGCAGCGTAGGCGCGGGAGGGCCGGCGAGAGAGACCCAGTACTTC. This chain links TRBV9 with TRBJ2-5; 9 nucleotides line up with TRBD2. Unmatched junction bases numbered 10, after V lost 0 bases and J lost 4 bases. The CDR3 is made up of 17 amino acids. Germline CDR1 reads SGDLS; CDR2 reads YYNGEE.

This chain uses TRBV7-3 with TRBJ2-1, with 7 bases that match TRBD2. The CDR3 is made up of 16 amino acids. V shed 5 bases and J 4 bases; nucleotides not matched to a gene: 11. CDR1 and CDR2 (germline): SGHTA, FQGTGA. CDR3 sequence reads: CASSPKQPSGYNEQFF. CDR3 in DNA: TGTGCCAGCAGCCCCAAACAGCCTAGCGGTTACAATGAGCAGTTCTTC.

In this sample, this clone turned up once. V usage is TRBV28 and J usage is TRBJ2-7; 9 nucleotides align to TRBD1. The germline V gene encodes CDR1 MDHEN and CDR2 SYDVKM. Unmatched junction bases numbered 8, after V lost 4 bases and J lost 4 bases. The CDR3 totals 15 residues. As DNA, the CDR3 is TGTGCCAGCAGTTCCTCTACAGGGGGCTTGTACGAGCAGTACTTC. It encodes CASSSSTGGLYEQYF.

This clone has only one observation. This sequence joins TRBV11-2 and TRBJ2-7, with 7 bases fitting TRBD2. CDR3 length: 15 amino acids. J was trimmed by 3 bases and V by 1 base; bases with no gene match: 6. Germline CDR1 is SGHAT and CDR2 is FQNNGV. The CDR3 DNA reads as TGTGCCAGCAGCTTAGGAGGCGGGAGTGACTACGAGCAGTACTTC. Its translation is CASSLGGGSDYEQYF.

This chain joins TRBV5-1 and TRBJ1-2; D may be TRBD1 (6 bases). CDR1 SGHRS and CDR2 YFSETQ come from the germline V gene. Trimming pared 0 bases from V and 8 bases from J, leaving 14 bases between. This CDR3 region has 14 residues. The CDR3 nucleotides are TGCGCCAGCAGCTTGGCTGGCAGGGGTAAGGGCTACACCTTC. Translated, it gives CASSLAGRGKGYTF.

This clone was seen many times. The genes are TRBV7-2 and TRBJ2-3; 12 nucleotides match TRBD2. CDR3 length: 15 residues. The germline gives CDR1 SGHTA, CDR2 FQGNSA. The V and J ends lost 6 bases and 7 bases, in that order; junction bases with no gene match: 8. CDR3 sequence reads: CASRPLAGGPNTQYF. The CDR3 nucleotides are TGTGCCAGCAGGCCCCTAGCGGGAGGGCCGAATACGCAGTATTTT.

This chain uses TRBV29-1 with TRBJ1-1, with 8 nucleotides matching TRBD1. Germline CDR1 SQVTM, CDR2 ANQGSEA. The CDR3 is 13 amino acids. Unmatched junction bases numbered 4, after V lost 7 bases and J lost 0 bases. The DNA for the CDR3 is TGCAGCGCCCGGACAGGGATGAACACTGAAGCTTTCTTT. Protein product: CSARTGMNTEAFF. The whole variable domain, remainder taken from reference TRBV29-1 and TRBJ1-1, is SAVISQKPSRDICQRGTSLTIQCQVDSQVTMMFWYRQQPGQSLTLIATANQGSEATYESGFVIDKFPISRPNLTFSTLTVSNMSPEDSSIYLCSARTGMNTEAFFGQGTRLTVV.

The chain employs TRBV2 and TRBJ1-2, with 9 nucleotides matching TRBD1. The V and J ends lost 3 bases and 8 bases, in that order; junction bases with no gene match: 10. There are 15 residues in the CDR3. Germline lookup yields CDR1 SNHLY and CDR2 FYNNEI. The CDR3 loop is CASSDPGQGLEGYTF. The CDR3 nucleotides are TGTGCCAGCAGTGATCCGGGACAGGGACTGGAGGGCTACACCTTC.

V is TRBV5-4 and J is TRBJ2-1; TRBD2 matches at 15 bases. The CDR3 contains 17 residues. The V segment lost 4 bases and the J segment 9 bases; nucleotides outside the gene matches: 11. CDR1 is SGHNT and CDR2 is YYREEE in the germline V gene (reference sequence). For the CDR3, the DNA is TGTGCCAGCAGCGCCGGGACGGGACTAGCGGGAGGTGGTGAGCAGTTCTTC. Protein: CASSAGTGLAGGGEQFF.

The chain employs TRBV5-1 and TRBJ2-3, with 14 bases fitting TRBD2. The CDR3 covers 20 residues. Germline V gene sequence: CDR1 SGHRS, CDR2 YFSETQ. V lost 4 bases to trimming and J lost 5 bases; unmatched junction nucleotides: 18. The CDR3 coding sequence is TGCGCCAGCAGCGATGGGGCGACTAGCGGGAGGGCCAATGGGGGAGATACGCAGTATTTT. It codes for CASSDGATSGRANGGDTQYF.

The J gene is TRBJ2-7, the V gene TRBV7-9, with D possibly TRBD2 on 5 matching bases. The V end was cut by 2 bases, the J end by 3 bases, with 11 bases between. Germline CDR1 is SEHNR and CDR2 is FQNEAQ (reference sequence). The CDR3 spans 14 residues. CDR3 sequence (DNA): TGTGCCAGCAGCTTACGGGGTGGGAGCTACGAGCAGTACTTC. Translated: CASSLRGGSYEQYF.